This T cell receptor (beta chain) was identified during a study of immune heterogeneity within non-small cell lung tumors. Study-wide points: High-frequency clones unique to single sites coexisted with identical dominant CDR3 beta clonotypes that recurred across tumor sites within a patient. The correlation between local T-cell clonality and local tumor mutational burden was positive, moderate in strength and statistically significant, with R 0.3 to 0.4.

Multiplex PCR was performed with 32 V and 13 J primers, and it amplified TCR beta CDR3. TCRdb reprocessed the multiplex PCR reads via MiXCR and lists one record per CDR3 protein. The sample contains 20,000 to 25,000 distinct CDR3 sequences, 28% of which appear only once. V dropped 4 bases and J dropped 8 bases, with 21 bases sitting between them. CDR1 and CDR2 (germline): SGHNT, YENEEA. The length of the CDR3 is 17 residues. By sample share, this clonotype is medium-sized. Its antigen remains unidentified. Genomic DNA extracted from bulk tumor tissue served as template. A total of 600 ng was used per sample. Several spatially distant biopsies were obtained per primary tumor intraoperatively. Samples came from untreated patients having curative surgery for newly diagnosed non-small cell lung cancer. A total of about 15 patients with newly diagnosed non-small cell lung cancer, all of whom were undergoing surgery with curative intent, made up the donors.

The chain uses TRBV11-3 and TRBJ1-6; D gene uncertain. The sample consisted of lung tumor tissue. The receptor was isolated from a man between 40 and 49 years old with non-small cell lung cancer. The CDR3 here is CASSSRRTGDLDSPLHF. The CDR3 DNA is TGTGCCAGCAGCTCCCGACGGACCGGGGATTTGGATTCACCCCTCCACTTT.